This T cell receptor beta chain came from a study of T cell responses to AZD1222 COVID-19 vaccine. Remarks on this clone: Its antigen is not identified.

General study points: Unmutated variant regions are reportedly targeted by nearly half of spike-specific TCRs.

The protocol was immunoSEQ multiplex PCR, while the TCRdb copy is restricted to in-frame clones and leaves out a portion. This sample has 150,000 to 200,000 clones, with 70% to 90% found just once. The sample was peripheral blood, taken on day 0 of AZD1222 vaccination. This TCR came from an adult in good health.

CDR3 nucleotides: TGCAGCGGAAAGAGTGAGACCCAGTACTTC. It encodes CSGKSETQYF. The chain carries TRBV29-1 and TRBJ2-5; unclear D gene. The CDR3 has 10 residues. Per germline, CDR1 SQVTM and CDR2 ANQGSEA. V was shortened by 7 bases and J by 5 bases, with 8 bases between the two germline ends.